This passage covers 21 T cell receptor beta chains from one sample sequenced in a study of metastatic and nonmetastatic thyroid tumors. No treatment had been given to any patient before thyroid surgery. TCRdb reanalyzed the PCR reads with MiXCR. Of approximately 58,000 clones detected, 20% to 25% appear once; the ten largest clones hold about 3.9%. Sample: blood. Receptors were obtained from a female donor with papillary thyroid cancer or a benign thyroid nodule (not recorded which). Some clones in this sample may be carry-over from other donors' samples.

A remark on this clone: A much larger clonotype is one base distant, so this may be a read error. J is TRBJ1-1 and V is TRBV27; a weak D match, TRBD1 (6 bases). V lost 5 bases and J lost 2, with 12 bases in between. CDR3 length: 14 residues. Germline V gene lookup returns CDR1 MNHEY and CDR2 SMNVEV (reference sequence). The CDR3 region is CASSTGLINTEAFF. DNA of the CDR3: TGTGCCAGCAGTACAGGGTTGATTAACACTGAAGCTTTCTTT.

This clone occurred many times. CDR3 nucleotide sequence: TGCGCCAGCAGCCAAACGGACAGGGCCGATCAGCCCCAGCATTTT. It yields the protein CASSQTDRADQPQHF. This chain uses TRBV4-1 with TRBJ1-5; 8 positions agree with TRBD1. The CDR3 extends over 15 amino acids. J gave up 5 bases and V 2 bases, and 5 bases lay outside the gene matches. Germline assignment: CDR1 MGHRA and CDR2 YSYEKL.

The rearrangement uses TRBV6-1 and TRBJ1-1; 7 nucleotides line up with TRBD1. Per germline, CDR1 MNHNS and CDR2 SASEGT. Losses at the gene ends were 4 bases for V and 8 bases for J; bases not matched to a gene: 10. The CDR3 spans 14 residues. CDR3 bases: TGTGCCAGCAGTGCTTACACAGGGGAAACCGAAGCTTTCTTT. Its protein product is CASSAYTGETEAFF.

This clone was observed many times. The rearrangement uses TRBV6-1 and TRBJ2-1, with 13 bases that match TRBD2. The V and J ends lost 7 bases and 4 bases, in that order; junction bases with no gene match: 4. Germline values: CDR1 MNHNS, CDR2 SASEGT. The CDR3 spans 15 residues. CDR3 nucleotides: TGTGCCAGCAAACTAGCGGGAGGGCCTTACAATGAGCAGTTCTTC. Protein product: CASKLAGGPYNEQFF.

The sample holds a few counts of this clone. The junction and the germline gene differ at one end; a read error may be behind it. The CDR3 nucleotides are TGTGCCAGCATCTTGGGCTGGATCCAGTACTTC. It is translated as CASILGWIQYF. The rearrangement joins TRBV5-4 to TRBJ2-5; no definite D call. The CDR3 sequence is 11 residues long. CDR1 SGHNT and CDR2 YYREEE come from the germline V gene (reference sequence).

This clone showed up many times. CDR3 sequence (DNA): TGTGCCAGCTCAAGAGTCCGGGACTTCACGCCCAATGAGCAGTTCTTC. This sequence encodes CASSRVRDFTPNEQFF. The genes are TRBV18 and TRBJ2-1, with a possible D match to TRBD2 (6 bases). Per the germline V gene, CDR1 is KGHSH and CDR2 is LQKENI. The V end lost 5 bases, the J end lost 6 bases, and 20 bases lay between the germline ends. This CDR3 is 16 amino acids long.

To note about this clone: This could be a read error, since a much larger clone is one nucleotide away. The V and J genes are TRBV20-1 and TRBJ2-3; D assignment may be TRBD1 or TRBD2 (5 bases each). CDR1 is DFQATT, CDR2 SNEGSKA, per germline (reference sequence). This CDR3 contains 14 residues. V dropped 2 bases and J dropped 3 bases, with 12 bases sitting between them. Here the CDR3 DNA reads TGCAGTGCTAGAATGGGGGTTGGAACAGATACGCAGTATTTT. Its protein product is CSARMGVGTDTQYF.

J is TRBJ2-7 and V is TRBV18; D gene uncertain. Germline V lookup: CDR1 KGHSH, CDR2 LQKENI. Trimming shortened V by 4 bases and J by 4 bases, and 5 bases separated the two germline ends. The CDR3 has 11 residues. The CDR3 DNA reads TGTGCCAGCTCACTCGGTTACGAGCAGTACTTC. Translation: CASSLGYEQYF.

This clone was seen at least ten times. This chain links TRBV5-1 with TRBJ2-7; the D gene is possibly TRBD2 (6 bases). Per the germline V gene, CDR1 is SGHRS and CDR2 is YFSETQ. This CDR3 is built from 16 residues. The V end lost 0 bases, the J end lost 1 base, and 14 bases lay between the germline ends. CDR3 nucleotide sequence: TGCGCCAGCAGCTTGGAGGCTAGCGCTCTGTCCTACGAGCAGTACTTC. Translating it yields CASSLEASALSYEQYF.

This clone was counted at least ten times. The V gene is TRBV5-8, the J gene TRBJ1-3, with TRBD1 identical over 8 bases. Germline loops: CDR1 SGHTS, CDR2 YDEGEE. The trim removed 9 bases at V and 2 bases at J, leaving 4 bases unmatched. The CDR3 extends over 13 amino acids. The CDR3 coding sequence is TGTGCCACCATGACAGGGGCTGGAAACACCATATATTTT. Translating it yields CATMTGAGNTIYF.

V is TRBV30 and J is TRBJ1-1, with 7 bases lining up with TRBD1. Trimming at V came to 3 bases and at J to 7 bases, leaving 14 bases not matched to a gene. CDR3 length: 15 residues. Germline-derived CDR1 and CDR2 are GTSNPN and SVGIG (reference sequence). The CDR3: CAWRNWGQRASEAFF. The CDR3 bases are TGTGCCTGGAGGAATTGGGGACAGAGGGCCAGTGAAGCTTTCTTT.

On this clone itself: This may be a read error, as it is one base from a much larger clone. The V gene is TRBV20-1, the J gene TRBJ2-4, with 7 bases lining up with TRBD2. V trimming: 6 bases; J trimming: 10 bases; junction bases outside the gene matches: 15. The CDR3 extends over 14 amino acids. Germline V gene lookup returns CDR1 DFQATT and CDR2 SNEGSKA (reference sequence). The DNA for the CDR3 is TGCAGTGCAACCCCTACCGGGACTAATAAAATTCAGTACTTC. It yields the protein CSATPTGTNKIQYF.

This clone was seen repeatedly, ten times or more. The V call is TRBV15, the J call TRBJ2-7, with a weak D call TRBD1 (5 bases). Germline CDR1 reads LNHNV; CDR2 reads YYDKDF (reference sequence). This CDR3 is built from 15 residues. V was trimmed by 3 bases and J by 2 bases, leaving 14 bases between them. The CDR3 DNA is TGTGCCACCAGCAGCGAGCAGGGTGAGGCCTACGAGCAGTACTTC. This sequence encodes CATSSEQGEAYEQYF.

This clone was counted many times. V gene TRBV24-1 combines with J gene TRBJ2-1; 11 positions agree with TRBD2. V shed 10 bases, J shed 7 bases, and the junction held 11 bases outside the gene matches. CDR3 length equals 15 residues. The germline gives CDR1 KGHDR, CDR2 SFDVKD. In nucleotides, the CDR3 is TGTGCCACAAGAACCGGGACTAGCGGAGGGAATGAGCAGTTCTTC. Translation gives CATRTGTSGGNEQFF.

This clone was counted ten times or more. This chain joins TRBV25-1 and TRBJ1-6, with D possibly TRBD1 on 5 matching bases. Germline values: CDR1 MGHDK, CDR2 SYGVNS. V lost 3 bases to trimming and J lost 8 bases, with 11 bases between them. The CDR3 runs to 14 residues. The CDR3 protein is CASSDGGLHSPLHF. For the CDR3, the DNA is TGTGCCAGCAGTGACGGGGGTCTTCATTCACCCCTCCACTTT.

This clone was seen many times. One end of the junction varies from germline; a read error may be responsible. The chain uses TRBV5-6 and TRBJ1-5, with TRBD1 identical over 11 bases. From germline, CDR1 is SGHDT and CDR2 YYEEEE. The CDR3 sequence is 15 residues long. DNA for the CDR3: TGTGCCAGCAGCTTGAGGACAGGGGGCAAACAGCCCCAGCATTTT. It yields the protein CASSLRTGGKQPQHF.

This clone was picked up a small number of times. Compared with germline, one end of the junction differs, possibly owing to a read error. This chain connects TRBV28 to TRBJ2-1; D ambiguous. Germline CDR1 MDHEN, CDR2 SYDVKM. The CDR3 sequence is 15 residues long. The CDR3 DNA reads TGTGCCAGCAGTCACCAGGCAGGCTGCTACAATGAGCAGTTCTTT. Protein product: CASSHQAGCYNEQFF. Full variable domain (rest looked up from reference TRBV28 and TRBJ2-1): DVKVTQSSRYLVKRTGEKVFLECVQDMDHENMFWYRQDPGLGLRLIYFSYDVKMKEKGDIPEGYSVSREKKERFSLILESASTNQTSMYLCASSHQAGCYNEQFFGPGTRLTVL.

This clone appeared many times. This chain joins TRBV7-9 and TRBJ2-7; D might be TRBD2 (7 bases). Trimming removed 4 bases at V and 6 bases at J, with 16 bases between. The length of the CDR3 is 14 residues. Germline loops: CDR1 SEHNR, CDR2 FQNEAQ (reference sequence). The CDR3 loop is CASSSAGASGEQYF. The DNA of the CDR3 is TGTGCCAGCAGCTCCGCGGGGGCCTCAGGCGAGCAGTACTTC. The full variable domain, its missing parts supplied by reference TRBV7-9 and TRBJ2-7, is DTGVSQNPRHKITKRGQNVTFRCDPISEHNRLYWYRQTLGQGPEFLTYFQNEAQLEKSRLLSDRFSAERPKGSFSTLEIQRTEQGDSAMYLCASSSAGASGEQYFGPGTRLTVT.

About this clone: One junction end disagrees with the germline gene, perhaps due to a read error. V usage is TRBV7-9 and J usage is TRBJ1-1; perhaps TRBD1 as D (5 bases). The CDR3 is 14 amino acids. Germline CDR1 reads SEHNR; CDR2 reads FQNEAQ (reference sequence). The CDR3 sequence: CASSFSIWGTEALF. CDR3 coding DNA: TGTGCCAGCAGCTTTAGCATATGGGGCACTGAAGCTTTATTT.

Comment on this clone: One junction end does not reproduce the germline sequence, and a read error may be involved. CDR3 DNA sequence: TGTGCCTGGCGGACAGGGAATATGGATTCACCCCTCCAATTT. Translation: CAWRTGNMDSPLQF. The chain combines TRBV30 with TRBJ1-6, with 8 bases aligning to TRBD1. This CDR3 contains 14 residues. Germline-derived CDR1 and CDR2 are GTSNPN and SVGIG (reference sequence). Based on the CDR3 plus reference TRBV30 and TRBJ1-6, the full variable domain is SQTIHQWPATLVQPVGSPLSLECTVEGTSNPNLYWYRQAAGRGLQLLFYSVGIGQISSEVPQNLSASRPQDRQFILSSKKLLLSDSGFYLCAWRTGNMDSPLQFGNGTRLTVT.

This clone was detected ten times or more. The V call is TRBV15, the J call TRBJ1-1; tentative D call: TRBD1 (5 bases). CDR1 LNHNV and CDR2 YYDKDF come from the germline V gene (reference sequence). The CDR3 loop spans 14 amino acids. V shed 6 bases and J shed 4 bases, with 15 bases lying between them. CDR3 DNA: TGTGCCACCAGTACGGGGTTGGGGGGCACTGAAGCTTTCTTT. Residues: CATSTGLGGTEAFF.